This passage covers 19 T cell receptor beta chains from one sample sequenced in a study of early T cells in non-severe SARS-CoV-2 infection. TCRdb analysed the 5' RACE reads with MiXCR anew, one entry per CDR3 protein. This table holds 30,000 to 40,000 distinct CDR3 sequences, 7.9% found once. The sample here was whole blood, taken at baseline. These receptors were obtained from an adult who was a healthcare worker with PCR-confirmed SARS-CoV-2 infection or an uninfected control (not recorded which).

There are a few counts of this clonotype. The CDR3 reads CAISLDGYEQYF. Written as DNA, the CDR3 is TGTGCCATCAGCTTGGACGGCTACGAGCAGTACTTC. The rearrangement links TRBV10-3 to TRBJ2-7; no reliable D call. Germline V gives CDR1 ENHRY, CDR2 SYGVKD. This CDR3 comprises 12 residues. Between the trimmed V and J ends, which lost 6 bases and 3 bases, there was a span of 9 bases.

This clonotype was seen many times. The CDR3 loop reads CSARDGDRSYNEQFF. CDR3 bases: TGCAGTGCTAGAGATGGGGACAGGTCGTACAATGAGCAGTTCTTC. The V call is TRBV20-1, the J call TRBJ2-1; TRBD1 agrees at 8 bases. Germline-derived CDR1 and CDR2 are DFQATT and SNEGSKA (reference sequence). V trimming: 0 bases; J trimming: 4 bases; junction bases outside the gene matches: 5. The CDR3 contains 15 residues.

There are a few counts of this clonotype. The chain links TRBV13 to TRBJ1-4, with D possibly matching TRBD1 (5 bases). CDR1 is PRHDT and CDR2 is FYEKMQ in the germline V gene (reference sequence). The CDR3 sequence is 16 residues long. Trimming took 8 bases from V and 0 from J, leaving 16 bases between them. The CDR3 sequence: CASRTGTATTNEKLFF. The CDR3 DNA sequence: TGTGCCAGCCGAACGGGGACGGCCACAACTAATGAAAAACTGTTTTTT.

This clonotype was observed many times. This chain links TRBV30 with TRBJ2-2, with TRBD2 matching over 7 bases. Per germline, CDR1 GTSNPN and CDR2 SVGIG (reference sequence). After removal of 3 bases from V and 0 bases from J, the junction contained 1 base not matched to a gene. The CDR3 totals 14 residues. CDR3 residues: CAWRLAPNTGELFF. CDR3 nucleotides: TGTGCCTGGAGACTAGCGCCGAACACCGGGGAGCTGTTTTTT.

About this clonotype itself: A far larger clone is just one base off, so this is likely a read error. The chain carries TRBV11-2 and TRBJ2-2; D gene ambiguous. The ends were cut back, 3 bases at V and 8 bases at J, with 4 bases in the middle. Germline V gene lookup returns CDR1 SGHAT and CDR2 FQNNGV. CDR3 size: 11 residues. CDR3 in DNA: TGTGCCAGCAGCTTGGTGGGGGAGCTGTTTTTT. It encodes CASSLVGELFF.

The V and J genes are TRBV5-1 and TRBJ2-7; 7 bases align to TRBD2. The J segment lost 5 bases and the V segment lost 0 bases, leaving 2 bases of the junction unmatched. Looked up from germline, CDR1 is SGHRS and CDR2 is YFSETQ. This CDR3 has 13 amino acids. The CDR3 sequence: CASSLAREDEQYF. The CDR3 DNA sequence: TGCGCCAGCAGCTTGGCCCGGGAGGACGAGCAGTACTTC.

The genes are TRBV2 and TRBJ1-4; D is possibly TRBD1 (6 bases). Germline CDR1 reads SNHLY; CDR2 reads FYNNEI. This CDR3 is 15 amino acids long. V shed 7 bases and J shed 8 bases, with 20 bases lying between them. CDR3 sequence: CASIREGGTREKLFF. For the CDR3, the DNA is TGTGCCAGCATCCGAGAGGGGGGGACCCGAGAAAAACTGTTTTTT.

Many counts were recorded for this clonotype. V is TRBV5-4 and J is TRBJ2-2; perhaps D is TRBD1 or TRBD2 (5 bases each). CDR1 and CDR2 from the germline V gene are SGHNT and YYREEE (reference sequence). The CDR3 loop spans 16 amino acids. V shed 5 bases and J shed 0 bases, with 14 bases lying between them. CDR3 nucleotide sequence: TGTGCCAGCAGGGCCGGGACCCCTACGAACACCGGGGAGCTGTTTTTT. As protein: CASRAGTPTNTGELFF.

CDR3 in DNA: TGCAGTGCCCAGCGGGGGGCGAACACTGAAGCTTTCTTT. Translating it yields CSAQRGANTEAFF. The J gene is TRBJ1-1, the V gene TRBV20-1, with D tentatively TRBD1 (6 bases). Trimming took 6 bases from V and 1 from J, leaving 12 bases between them. The CDR3 consists of 13 residues. Germline V lookup: CDR1 DFQATT, CDR2 SNEGSKA (reference sequence).

At least ten counts were recorded for this clonotype. CDR3 in DNA: TGCAGTGCCCGACTAGCGGGGGGGCAACCGGTTGAGCAGTTCTTC. It encodes CSARLAGGQPVEQFF. The rearrangement joins TRBV20-1 to TRBJ2-1, with 14 bases fitting TRBD2. CDR1 is DFQATT, CDR2 SNEGSKA, per germline (reference sequence). After removal of 6 bases from V and 9 bases from J, the junction contained 10 bases not matched to a gene. The CDR3 contains 15 residues.

This clonotype was counted between two and nine times. The rearrangement links TRBV18 to TRBJ1-1, with D tentatively TRBD1 (5 bases). Germline-derived CDR1 and CDR2 are KGHSH and LQKENI. CDR3 length equals 17 residues. V gave up 6 bases and J gave up 0 bases, with 20 bases separating them. CDR3 nucleotide sequence: TGTGCCAGCTCGTCTTCTGGGGGGGTCCTTATGAACACTGAAGCTTTCTTT. This sequence encodes CASSSSGGVLMNTEAFF.

A few counts support this clonotype. The V and J genes are TRBV20-1 and TRBJ2-1; TRBD1 agrees at 11 bases. Per the germline V gene, CDR1 is DFQATT and CDR2 is SNEGSKA (reference sequence). Trimming removed 4 bases from V and 10 bases from J; junction bases left unmatched: 9. The CDR3 loop spans 14 amino acids. DNA for the CDR3: TGCAGTGCTACCCCCGGGACAGGGGGTTTAGAGCAGTTCTTC. This codes for CSATPGTGGLEQFF.

J is TRBJ2-2 and V is TRBV6-6, with no clear D. The CDR3 contains 15 residues. Trimming stripped 0 bases from V and 4 bases from J, with 9 bases between. CDR1 and CDR2 (germline): MNHNY, SVGAGI (reference sequence). The CDR3, as DNA: TGTGCCAGCAGTTACTCGAACAGACCCACCGGGGAGCTGTTTTTT. It is translated as CASSYSNRPTGELFF.

This clonotype was seen ten or more times. The chain combines TRBV10-3 with TRBJ2-5; 8 bases agree with TRBD2. The germline V gene encodes CDR1 ENHRY and CDR2 SYGVKD. This CDR3 spans 14 amino acids. V gave up 3 bases and J gave up 4 bases; unmatched junction bases: 4. The DNA for the CDR3 is TGTGCCATCAGTGACCCAGCGGGGGTAGAGACCCAGTACTTC. Its protein is CAISDPAGVETQYF.

This clonotype showed up just once. The chain joins TRBV6-1 to TRBJ2-1; TRBD2 agrees at 7 bases. V gave up 7 bases and J gave up 3 bases; unmatched junction bases: 3. The germline V gene encodes CDR1 MNHNS and CDR2 SASEGT. The CDR3 is 13 residues long. The CDR3 bases are TGTGCCAGCACCGGGACTAACTACAATGAGCAGTTCTTC. Its protein is CASTGTNYNEQFF.

The rearrangement links TRBV12-3 or TRBV12-4 to TRBJ1-6, with D unclear. This CDR3 is 13 amino acids long. V lost 5 bases, J lost 9 bases, and 11 bases lay in between. The chain's CDR3 is CASSPGKSSPLHF. The CDR3 coding sequence is TGTGCCAGCAGTCCCGGGAAGAGTTCACCCCTCCACTTT.

This clonotype was counted many times. This chain connects TRBV10-3 to TRBJ2-7, with TRBD1 matching 7 bases. CDR1 ENHRY and CDR2 SYGVKD come from the germline V gene. V trimming: 2 bases; J trimming: 0 bases; junction bases outside the gene matches: 7. This CDR3 is 16 amino acids long. In DNA, the CDR3 is TGTGCCATCAGTGAGCTCCGGACAGGCAGCTCCTACGAGCAGTACTTC. Translated, it gives CAISELRTGSSYEQYF.

Many counts were recorded for this clonotype. V gene TRBV6-2 or TRBV6-3 combines with J gene TRBJ1-5; TRBD1 might be the D (5 bases). Germline V gives CDR1 MNHEY, CDR2 SVGEGT. CDR3 length: 14 amino acids. V was shortened by 6 bases and J by 7 bases, with 16 bases between the two germline ends. CDR3 nucleotide sequence: TGTGCCAGCAGCACCGGGACGGCGGGGCAGCCCCAGCATTTT. It specifies CASSTGTAGQPQHF.

This clonotype has ten or more counts. The chain couples TRBV7-9 to TRBJ2-6, with 8 bases matching TRBD1. This CDR3 comprises 15 residues. CDR1 is SEHNR and CDR2 is FQNEAQ in the germline V gene (reference sequence). J gave up 6 bases and V 0 bases, and 1 base lay outside the gene matches. The CDR3 nucleotides are TGTGCCAGCAGCTTAGCGCAGGGGGCGGCCAACGTCCTGACTTTC. It specifies CASSLAQGAANVLTF.